This TCR beta chain was recorded in a study of T-cell memory formation after mild COVID-19. It was 5'RACE with constant-segment primers that produced the TCR alpha and TCR beta cDNA libraries, which carried sample barcodes and UMIs. MiXCR, applied by TCRdb to the 5' RACE reads, yields one record per CDR3 protein. In the table there are approximately 98,000 distinct CDR3 sequences, 15% to 20% of which are singletons. This clonotype was counted a few times. The specimen was PBMCs or a T cell subset sorted from them (not recorded which). This TCR came from a man between 18 and 35 years old who had mild COVID-19 (a few samples of this study predate the infection). Cell type and time point are not known.

CDR3 sequence: CASSPSLGDSYEQYF. CDR3 nucleotide sequence: TGTGCCAGCAGCCCCTCCCTAGGGGACAGTTACGAGCAGTACTTC. The J gene is TRBJ2-7, the V gene TRBV7-9; TRBD1 agrees at 7 bases. CDR1 SEHNR and CDR2 FQNEAQ come from the germline V gene (reference sequence). J lost 4 bases, V lost 5 bases, and 11 bases had no gene match. This CDR3 has 15 amino acids.